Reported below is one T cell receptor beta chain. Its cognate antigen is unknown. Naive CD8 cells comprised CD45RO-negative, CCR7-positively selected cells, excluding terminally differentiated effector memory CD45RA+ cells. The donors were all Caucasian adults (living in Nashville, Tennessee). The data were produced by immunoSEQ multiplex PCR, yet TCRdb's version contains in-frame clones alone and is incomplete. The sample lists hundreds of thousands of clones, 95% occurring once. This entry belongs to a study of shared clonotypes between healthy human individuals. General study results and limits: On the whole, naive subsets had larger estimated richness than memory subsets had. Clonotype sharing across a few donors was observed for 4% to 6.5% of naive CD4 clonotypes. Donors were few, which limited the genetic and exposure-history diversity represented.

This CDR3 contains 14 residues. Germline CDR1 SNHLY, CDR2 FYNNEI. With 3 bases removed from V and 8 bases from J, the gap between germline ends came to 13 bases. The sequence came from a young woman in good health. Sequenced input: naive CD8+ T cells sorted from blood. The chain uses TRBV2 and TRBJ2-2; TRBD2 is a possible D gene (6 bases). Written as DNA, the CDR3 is TGTGCCAGCAGTGAGGGGGGAACGGCTGGGGAGCTGTTTTTT. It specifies CASSEGGTAGELFF.